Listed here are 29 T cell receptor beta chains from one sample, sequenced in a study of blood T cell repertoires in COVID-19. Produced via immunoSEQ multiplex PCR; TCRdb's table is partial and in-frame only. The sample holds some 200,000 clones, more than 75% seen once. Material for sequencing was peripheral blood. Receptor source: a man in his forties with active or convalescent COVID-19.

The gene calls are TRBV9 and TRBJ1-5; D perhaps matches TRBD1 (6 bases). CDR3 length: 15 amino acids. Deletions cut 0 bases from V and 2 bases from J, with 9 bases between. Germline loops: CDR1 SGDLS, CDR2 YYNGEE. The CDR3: CASSVGRGGNQPQHF. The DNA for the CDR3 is TGTGCCAGCAGCGTAGGCAGGGGCGGCAATCAGCCCCAGCATTTT.

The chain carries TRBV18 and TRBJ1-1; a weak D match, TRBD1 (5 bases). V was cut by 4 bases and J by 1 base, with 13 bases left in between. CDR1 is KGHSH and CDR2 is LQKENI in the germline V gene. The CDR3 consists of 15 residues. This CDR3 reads CASSRSTATNTEAFF. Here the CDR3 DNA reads TGTGCCAGCTCACGGTCGACAGCGACGAACACTGAAGCTTTCTTT.

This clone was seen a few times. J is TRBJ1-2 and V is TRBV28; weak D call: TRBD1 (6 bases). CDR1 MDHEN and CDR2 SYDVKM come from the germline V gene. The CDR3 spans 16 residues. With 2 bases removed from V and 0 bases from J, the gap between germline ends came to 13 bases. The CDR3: CASSLPGQNSNYGYTF. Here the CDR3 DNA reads TGTGCCAGCAGTTTACCCGGACAGAACTCTAACTATGGCTACACCTTC.

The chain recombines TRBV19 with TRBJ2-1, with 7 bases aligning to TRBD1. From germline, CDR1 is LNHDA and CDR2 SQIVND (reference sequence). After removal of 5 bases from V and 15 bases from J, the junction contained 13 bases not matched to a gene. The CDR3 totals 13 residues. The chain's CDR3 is CASSPTPRDSRFF. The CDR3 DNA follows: TGTGCCAGTAGTCCTACACCCCGGGACAGCCGGTTCTTC.

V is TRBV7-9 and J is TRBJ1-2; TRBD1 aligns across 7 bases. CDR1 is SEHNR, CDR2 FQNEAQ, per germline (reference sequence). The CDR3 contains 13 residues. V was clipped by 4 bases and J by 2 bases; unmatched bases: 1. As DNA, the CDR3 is TGTGCCAGCAGCTCGACAGGGAACTATGGCTACACCTTC. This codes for CASSSTGNYGYTF.

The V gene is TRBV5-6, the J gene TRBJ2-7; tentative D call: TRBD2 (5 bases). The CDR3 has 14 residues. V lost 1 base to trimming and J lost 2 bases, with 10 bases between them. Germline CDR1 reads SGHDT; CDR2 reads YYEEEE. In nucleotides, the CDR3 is TGTGCCAGCAGCTTGTACGGGGAGACCTACGAGCAGTACTTC. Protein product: CASSLYGETYEQYF.

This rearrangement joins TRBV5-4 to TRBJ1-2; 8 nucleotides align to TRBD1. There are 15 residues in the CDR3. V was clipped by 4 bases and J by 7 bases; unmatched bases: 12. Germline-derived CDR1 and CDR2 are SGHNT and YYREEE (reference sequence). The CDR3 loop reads CASSPVQGAFFGYTF. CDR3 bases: TGTGCCAGCAGCCCAGTTCAGGGGGCGTTTTTTGGCTACACCTTC.

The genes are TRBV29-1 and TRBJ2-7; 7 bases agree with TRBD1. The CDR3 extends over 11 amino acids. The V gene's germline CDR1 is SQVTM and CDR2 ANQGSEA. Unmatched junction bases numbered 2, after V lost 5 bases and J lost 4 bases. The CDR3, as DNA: TGCAGCGTTAGGGGACAGTACGAGCAGTACTTC. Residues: CSVRGQYEQYF.

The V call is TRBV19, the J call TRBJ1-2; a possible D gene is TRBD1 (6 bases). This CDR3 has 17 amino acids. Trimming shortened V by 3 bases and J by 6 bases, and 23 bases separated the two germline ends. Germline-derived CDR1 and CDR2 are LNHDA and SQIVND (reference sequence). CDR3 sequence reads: CASSIVFLTGLRDGYTF. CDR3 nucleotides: TGTGCCAGTAGTATTGTATTCCTTACAGGGTTAAGGGATGGCTACACCTTC. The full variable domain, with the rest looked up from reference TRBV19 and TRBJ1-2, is DGGITQSPKYLFRKEGQNVTLSCEQNLNHDAMYWYRQDPGQGLRLIYYSQIVNDFQKGDIAEGYSVSREKKESFPLTVTSAQKNPTAFYLCASSIVFLTGLRDGYTFGSGTRLTVV.

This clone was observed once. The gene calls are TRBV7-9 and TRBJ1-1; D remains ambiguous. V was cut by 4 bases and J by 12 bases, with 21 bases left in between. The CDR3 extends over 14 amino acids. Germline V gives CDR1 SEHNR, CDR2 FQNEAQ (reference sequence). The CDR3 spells CASSSSTTGFLTFF. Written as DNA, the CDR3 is TGTGCCAGCAGCTCATCGACGACGGGTTTCCTGACTTTCTTT.

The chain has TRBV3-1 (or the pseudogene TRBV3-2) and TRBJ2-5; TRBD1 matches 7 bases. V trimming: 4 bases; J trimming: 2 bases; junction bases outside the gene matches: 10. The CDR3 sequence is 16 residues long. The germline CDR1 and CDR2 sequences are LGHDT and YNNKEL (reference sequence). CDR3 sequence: CASSPTGTAKQETQYF. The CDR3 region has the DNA TGTGCCAGCAGCCCGACCGGGACAGCGAAGCAAGAGACCCAGTACTTC.

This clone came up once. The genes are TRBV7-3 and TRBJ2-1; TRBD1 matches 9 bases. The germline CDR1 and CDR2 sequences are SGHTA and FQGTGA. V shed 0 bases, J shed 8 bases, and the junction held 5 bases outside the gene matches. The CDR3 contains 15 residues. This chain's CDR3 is CASSLTGQGIDEQFF. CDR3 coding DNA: TGTGCCAGCAGCTTAACGGGACAGGGTATCGATGAGCAGTTCTTC.

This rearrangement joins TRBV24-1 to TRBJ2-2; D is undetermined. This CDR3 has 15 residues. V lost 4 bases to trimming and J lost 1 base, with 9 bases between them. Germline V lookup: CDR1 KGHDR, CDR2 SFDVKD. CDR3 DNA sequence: TGTGCCACCAGTGAAGGCGGCAGGAACACCGGGGAGCTGTTTTTT. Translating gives CATSEGGRNTGELFF.

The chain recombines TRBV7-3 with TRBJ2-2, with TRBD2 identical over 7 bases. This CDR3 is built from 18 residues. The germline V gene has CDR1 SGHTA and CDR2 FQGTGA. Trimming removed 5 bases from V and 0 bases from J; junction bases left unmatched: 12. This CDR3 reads CASSPGTSALTNTGELFF. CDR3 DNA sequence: TGTGCCAGCAGCCCCGGCACTAGCGCCTTAACGAACACCGGGGAGCTGTTTTTT. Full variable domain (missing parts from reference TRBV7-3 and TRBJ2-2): GAGVSQTPSNKVTEKGKYVELRCDPISGHTALYWYRQSLGQGPEFLIYFQGTGAADDSGLPNDRFFAVRPEGSVSTLKIQRTERGDSAVYLCASSPGTSALTNTGELFFGEGSRLTVL.

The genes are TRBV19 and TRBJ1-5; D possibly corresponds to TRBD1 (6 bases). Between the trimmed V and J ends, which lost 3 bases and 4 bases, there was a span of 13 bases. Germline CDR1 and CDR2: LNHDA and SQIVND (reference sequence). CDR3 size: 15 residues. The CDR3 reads CASSINRQGNQPQHF. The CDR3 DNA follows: TGTGCCAGTAGTATTAATCGGCAGGGGAATCAGCCCCAGCATTTT.

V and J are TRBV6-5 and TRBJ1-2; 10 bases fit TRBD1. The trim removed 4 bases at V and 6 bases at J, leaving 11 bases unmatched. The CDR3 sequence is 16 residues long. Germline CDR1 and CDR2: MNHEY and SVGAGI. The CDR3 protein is CASSSILLGTGDGYTF. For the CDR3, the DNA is TGTGCCAGCAGTTCCATTCTCCTCGGGACAGGGGATGGCTACACCTTC.

The CDR3 DNA is TGTGCCAGCAGCTCCGAATTAACAGGGGGACGCGAGCAGTACTTC. Translation: CASSSELTGGREQYF. This sequence joins TRBV5-4 and TRBJ2-7; the match to TRBD1 covers 8 bases. CDR1 and CDR2 from the germline V gene are SGHNT and YYREEE (reference sequence). The CDR3 has 15 amino acids. V shed 3 bases, J shed 6 bases, and the junction held 11 bases outside the gene matches.

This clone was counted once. CDR3: CASSRTRTVNNYGYTF. CDR3 DNA: TGTGCCAGCAGCCGGACCCGGACAGTCAATAACTATGGCTACACCTTC. The rearrangement links TRBV3-1 (or the pseudogene TRBV3-2) to TRBJ1-2, with D possibly TRBD1 on 6 matching bases. V lost 4 bases and J lost 1, with 16 bases in between. The CDR3 is 16 residues long. Germline V CDR1 and CDR2: LGHDT, YNNKEL (reference sequence).

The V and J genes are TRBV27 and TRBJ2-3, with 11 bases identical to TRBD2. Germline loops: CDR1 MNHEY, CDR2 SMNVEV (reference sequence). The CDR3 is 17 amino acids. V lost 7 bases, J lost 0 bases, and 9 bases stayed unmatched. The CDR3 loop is CASTSGRKRTSTDTQYF. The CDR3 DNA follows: TGTGCCAGCACTAGCGGGAGGAAACGTACCAGCACAGATACGCAGTATTTT.

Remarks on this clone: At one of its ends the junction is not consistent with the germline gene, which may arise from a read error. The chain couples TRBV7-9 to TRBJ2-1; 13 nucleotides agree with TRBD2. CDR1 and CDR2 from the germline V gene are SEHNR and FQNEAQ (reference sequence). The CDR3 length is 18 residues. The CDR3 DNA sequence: TGTGCCAGCAGCTTACTGAGGACTAGCGGGAGCTCCGACAATGAGCAGTTCTTC. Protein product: CASSLLRTSGSSDNEQFF.

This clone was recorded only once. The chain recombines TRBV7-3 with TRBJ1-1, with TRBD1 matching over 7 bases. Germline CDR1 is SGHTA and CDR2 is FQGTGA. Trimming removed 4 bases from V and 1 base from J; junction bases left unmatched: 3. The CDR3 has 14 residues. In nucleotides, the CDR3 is TGTGCCAGCAGCTCCGGGACAGAGAACACTGAAGCTTTCTTT. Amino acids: CASSSGTENTEAFF.

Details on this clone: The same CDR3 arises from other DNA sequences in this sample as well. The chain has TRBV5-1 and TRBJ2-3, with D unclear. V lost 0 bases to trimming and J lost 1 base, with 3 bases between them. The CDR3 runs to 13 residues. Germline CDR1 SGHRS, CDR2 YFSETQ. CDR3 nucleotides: TGCGCCAGCAGCTTGGCAGGCACAGATACGCAGTATTTT. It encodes CASSLAGTDTQYF.

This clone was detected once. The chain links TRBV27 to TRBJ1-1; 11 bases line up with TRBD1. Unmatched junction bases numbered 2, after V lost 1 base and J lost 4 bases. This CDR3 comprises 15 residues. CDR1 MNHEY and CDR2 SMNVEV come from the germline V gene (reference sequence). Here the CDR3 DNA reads TGTGCCAGCAGTTTATTCGGGACAGGGGGCACTGAAGCTTTCTTT. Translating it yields CASSLFGTGGTEAFF.

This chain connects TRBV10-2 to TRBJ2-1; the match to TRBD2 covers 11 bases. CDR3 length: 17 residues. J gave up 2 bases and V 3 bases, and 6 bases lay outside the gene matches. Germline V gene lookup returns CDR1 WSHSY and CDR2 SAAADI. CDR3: CASSDLAGGLTYNEQFF. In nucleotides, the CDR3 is TGCGCCAGCAGTGACTTAGCGGGGGGGCTGACCTACAATGAGCAGTTCTTC.

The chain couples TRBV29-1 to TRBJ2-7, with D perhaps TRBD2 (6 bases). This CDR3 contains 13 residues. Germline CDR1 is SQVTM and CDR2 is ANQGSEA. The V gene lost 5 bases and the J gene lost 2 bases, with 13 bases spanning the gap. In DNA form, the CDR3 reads TGCAGCGTTCTTCTCACGGGGGCCTACGAGCAGTACTTC. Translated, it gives CSVLLTGAYEQYF.

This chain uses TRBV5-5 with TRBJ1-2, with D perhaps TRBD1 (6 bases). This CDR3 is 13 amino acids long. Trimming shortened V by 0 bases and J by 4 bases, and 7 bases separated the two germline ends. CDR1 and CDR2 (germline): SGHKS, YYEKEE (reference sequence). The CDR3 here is CASSLDRAYGYTF. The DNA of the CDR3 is TGTGCCAGCAGCTTGGACAGGGCCTATGGCTACACCTTC.

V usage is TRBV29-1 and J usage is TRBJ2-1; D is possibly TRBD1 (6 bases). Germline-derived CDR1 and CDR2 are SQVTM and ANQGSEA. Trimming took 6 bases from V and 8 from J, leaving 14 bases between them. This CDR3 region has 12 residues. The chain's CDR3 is CSVEGHYDEQFF. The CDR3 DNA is TGCAGCGTCGAGGGACATTACGATGAGCAGTTCTTC.

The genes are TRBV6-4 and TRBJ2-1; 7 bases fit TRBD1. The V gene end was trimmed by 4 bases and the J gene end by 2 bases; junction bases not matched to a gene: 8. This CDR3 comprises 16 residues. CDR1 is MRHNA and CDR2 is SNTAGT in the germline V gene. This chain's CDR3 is CASSASTGDTYNEQFF. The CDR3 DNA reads TGTGCCAGCAGTGCCTCCACAGGGGACACCTACAATGAGCAGTTCTTC.

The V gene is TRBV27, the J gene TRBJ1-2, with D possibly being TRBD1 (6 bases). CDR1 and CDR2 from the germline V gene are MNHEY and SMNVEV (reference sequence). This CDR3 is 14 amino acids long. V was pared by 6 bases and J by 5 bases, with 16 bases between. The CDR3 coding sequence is TGTGCCAGCAGCCCCACCGGGACAATTTATGGCTACACCTTC. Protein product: CASSPTGTIYGYTF.